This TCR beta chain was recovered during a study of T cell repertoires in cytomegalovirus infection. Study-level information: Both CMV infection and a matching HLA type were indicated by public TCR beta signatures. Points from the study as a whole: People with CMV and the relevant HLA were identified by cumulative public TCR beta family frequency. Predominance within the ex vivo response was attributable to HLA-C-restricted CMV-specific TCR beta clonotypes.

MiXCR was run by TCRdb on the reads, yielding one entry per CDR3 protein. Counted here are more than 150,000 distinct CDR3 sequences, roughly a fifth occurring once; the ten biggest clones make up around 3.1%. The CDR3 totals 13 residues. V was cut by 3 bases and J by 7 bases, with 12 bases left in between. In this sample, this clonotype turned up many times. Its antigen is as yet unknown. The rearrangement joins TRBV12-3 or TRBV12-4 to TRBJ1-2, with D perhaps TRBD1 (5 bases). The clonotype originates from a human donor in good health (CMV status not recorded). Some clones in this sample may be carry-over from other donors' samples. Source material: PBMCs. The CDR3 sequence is CASSFDRASGYTF. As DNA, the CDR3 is TGTGCCAGCAGTTTCGACAGAGCGTCTGGCTACACCTTC.